The 7 T cell receptor beta chains reported below all come from one sample, sequenced in a study of shared clonotypes between healthy human individuals. Libraries were prepared by immunoSEQ multiplex PCR; TCRdb keeps only in-frame clonotypes and omits some of them. The sample has approximately 2,000,000 clones, around 93% seen once. In the naive CD8 group, cells lacked CD45RO and were positively selected for CCR7, so terminally differentiated effector memory CD45RA+ cells were left out. The sample consisted of naive CD8+ T cells from PBMCs. The receptors were gathered from a man younger than 35 in good health. Some clones in this sample may be carry-over from other donors' samples.

The chain carries TRBV6-5 and TRBJ1-1; 10 bases match TRBD1. V shed 6 bases and J 10 bases; nucleotides not matched to a gene: 11. Per the germline V gene, CDR1 is MNHEY and CDR2 is SVGAGI. The CDR3 contains 14 residues. CDR3 sequence: CASSPGGTGVRAFF. The CDR3 coding sequence is TGTGCCAGCAGCCCTGGGGGGACAGGGGTTAGAGCTTTCTTT.

The CDR3, as DNA: TGTGCCAGCAGCACCCGACTAGCGAGTTTTTACGAGCAGTACTTC. This gives the protein CASSTRLASFYEQYF. The gene calls are TRBV7-9 and TRBJ2-7; TRBD2 aligns across 8 bases. Per the germline V gene, CDR1 is SEHNR and CDR2 is FQNEAQ (reference sequence). V gave up 5 bases and J gave up 4 bases; unmatched junction bases: 10. This CDR3 has 15 residues.

This chain links TRBV28 with TRBJ1-1, with D possibly being TRBD1 (5 bases). CDR3 length: 17 amino acids. V was pared by 5 bases and J by 1 base, with 20 bases between. In germline, CDR1 is MDHEN, CDR2 SYDVKM. As DNA, the CDR3 is TGTGCCAGCAGTGCCCCAGGGATGACATGGACGAACACTGAAGCTTTCTTT. Protein sequence: CASSAPGMTWTNTEAFF.

This chain links TRBV6-5 with TRBJ1-2, with D maybe TRBD1 (5 bases). Germline V gene lookup returns CDR1 MNHEY and CDR2 SVGAGI. V gave up 0 bases and J gave up 7 bases, with 15 bases separating them. This CDR3 is built from 15 residues. CDR3 sequence reads: CASSYSESARGGYTF. The CDR3 DNA follows: TGTGCCAGCAGTTACTCAGAGTCGGCAAGGGGTGGCTACACCTTC.

The chain uses TRBV6-1 and TRBJ2-6; the match to TRBD2 covers 8 bases. The CDR3 runs 17 residues. CDR1 and CDR2 (germline): MNHNS, SASEGT. V lost 4 bases and J lost 2; bases outside the gene matches: 7. Here the CDR3 DNA reads TGTGCCAGCAGTGCGCCCTGGCGGGAGGCTGGGGCCAACGTCCTGACTTTC. Encoded protein: CASSAPWREAGANVLTF.

The CDR3 nucleotides are TGCGCCAGCAGCCAACGGACAGGGCCCTACACTGAAGCTTTCTTT. It specifies CASSQRTGPYTEAFF. The rearrangement links TRBV4-1 to TRBJ1-1, with 8 bases lining up with TRBD1. Germline assignment: CDR1 MGHRA and CDR2 YSYEKL. There are 15 residues in the CDR3. V lost 2 bases and J lost 3; bases outside the gene matches: 5.

The J gene is TRBJ1-5, the V gene TRBV27; no clear D gene. V was trimmed by 6 bases and J by 1 base, leaving 7 bases between them. This CDR3 has 13 amino acids. Germline V lookup: CDR1 MNHEY, CDR2 SMNVEV (reference sequence). CDR3 sequence: CASSDLSNQPQHF. The CDR3 DNA reads as TGTGCCAGCAGCGACCTCAGCAATCAGCCCCAGCATTTT.